This TCR beta chain was sequenced in a study of shared clonotypes between healthy human individuals. Study-wide results and limits: Generally, naive subsets (rather than memory subsets) showed larger estimated richness. Naive CD4 clonotype sharing across a few donors was about 5%.

Here immunoSEQ multiplex PCR was the method, and the copy in TCRdb shows in-frame clones only, minus some. This table has approximately 500,000 clones, 90% to 96% appearing once. This clone was observed a single time. Its matching antigen is unknown. The V gene's germline CDR1 is MDHEN and CDR2 SYDVKM. The CDR3 sequence is 16 residues long. The junction had 9 bases not matched to a gene; V was cut back by 5 bases and J by 1 base. CD4+ cell separation produced CD45RA+ naive and CD45RA-negative memory subsets. Input material: naive CD4+ T cells sorted from blood. Subset noted: CD45RA+ positively selected. The TCR comes from a woman younger than 45 in good health. This rearrangement joins TRBV28 to TRBJ2-7; TRBD1 matches at 9 bases. The CDR3 here is CASSQTPGQGSYEQYF. The CDR3 region has the DNA TGTGCCAGCAGTCAAACCCCGGGACAGGGTTCCTACGAGCAGTACTTC.